A selection of T cell receptor beta chains follows, all from one sample in a study of chemoradiotherapy in HPV16-positive cancers. Profiling relied on immunoSEQ multiplex PCR, and the TCRdb table lists in-frame clones only, not all of them. The repertoire includes 29,000 or so clones, 93% of them detected once, and roughly 17% sits in the top ten. This sample comprised blood, obtained from a patient who underwent chemoradiotherapy. The receptors originated from a human donor with HPV-associated anogenital cancer. CDR3s include the opening cysteine and the closing phenylalanine or tryptophan. The D gene is left open where the match is weak. Rows may omit the clone size; those that give it use once, few, many or a size class.

NA NA TRBJ1-5 TRBV28 CASSQARNQPQHF TGTGCCAGCAGTCAGGCGCGCAATCAGCCCCAGCATTTT
TRBD2 NA TRBJ2-1 TRBV9 CASSVEGRGRYNEQFF TGTGCCAGCAGCGTAGAGGGGAGGGGTAGGTACAATGAGCAGTTCTTC
NA NA TRBJ2-5 TRBV18 CASSPPRGAFGETQYF TGTGCCAGCTCACCTCCACGGGGCGCGTTTGGAGAGACCCAGTACTTC
NA NA TRBJ2-3 TRBV14 CASSQFGPFTDTQYF TGTGCCAGCAGCCAATTCGGACCCTTCACAGATACGCAGTATTTT
NA NA TRBJ1-4 TRBV21-1 CASSMGGTEKLFF TGTGCCAGCAGCATGGGGGGAACTGAAAAACTGTTTTTT
NA NA TRBJ1-1 TRBV7-8 CASSQQGRDTEAFF TGTGCCAGCAGCCAGCAAGGGCGTGACACTGAAGCTTTCTTT
NA NA TRBJ2-7 TRBV7-9 CASSLAVAAYEQYF TGTGCCAGCAGCTTAGCAGTAGCGGCCTACGAGCAGTACTTC
NA NA TRBJ2-7 TRBV7-9 CASSLVGVHEQYF TGTGCCAGCAGCTTAGTTGGGGTCCACGAGCAGTACTTC
NA NA TRBJ1-1 TRBV18 CASSPTQNTEAFF TGTGCCAGCTCACCGACACAGAACACTGAAGCTTTCTTT
NA NA TRBJ2-2 TRBV7-3 CASSSRMVGELFF TGTGCCAGCAGCTCGCGGATGGTCGGGGAGCTGTTTTTT
NA once TRBJ1-3 TRBV7-9 CASSSPGPMLGNTIYF TGTGCCAGCAGTTCACCGGGACCGATGTTGGGAAACACCATATATTTT
NA NA TRBJ2-1 TRBV5-1 CASGITNEQFF TGCGCCAGCGGCATAACCAATGAGCAGTTCTTC
NA NA TRBJ1-1 TRBV6-1 CASSDVSEAFF TGTGCCAGCAGTGACGTCTCTGAAGCTTTCTTT
NA NA TRBJ1-2 TRBV6-1 CASSQRQAGYTF TGTGCCAGCAGTCAAAGACAAGCGGGCTACACCTTC
TRBD1 few TRBJ1-2 TRBV7-9 CASSSGTGAIWGYTF TGTGCCAGCAGCTCCGGGACAGGGGCGATCTGGGGCTACACCTTC
NA NA TRBJ1-1 TRBV29-1 CSVEEGGSSGFF TGCAGCGTTGAAGAGGGGGGGAGTAGTGGTTTCTTT
NA NA TRBJ1-1 TRBV18 CASSPLDGGNTEAFF TGTGCCAGCTCACCACTGGACGGGGGGAACACTGAAGCTTTCTTT
NA NA TRBJ2-5 TRBV5-1 CASRTSQETQYF TGCGCCAGCAGAACCAGTCAAGAGACCCAGTACTTC
TRBD1 NA TRBJ2-5 TRBV5-1 CASSVGQGRFRETQYF TGCGCCAGCAGCGTAGGACAGGGGCGGTTTCGGGAGACCCAGTACTTC
NA NA TRBJ2-4 TRBV7-2 CASSPGRGAPNIQYF TGTGCCAGCAGCCCCGGTCGGGGGGCCCCGAACATTCAGTACTTC
NA NA TRBJ2-7 TRBV7-9 CASSLEHGSYEQYF TGTGCCAGCAGCTTGGAGCACGGTTCCTACGAGCAGTACTTC
NA NA TRBJ2-2 TRBV19 CASSRAGASGELFF TGTGCCAGTAGTAGGGCGGGCGCGTCCGGGGAGCTGTTTTTT
NA NA TRBJ1-1 TRBV5-1 CASSLEAGRLNTEAFF TGCGCCAGCAGCTTGGAGGCAGGGCGTTTGAACACTGAAGCTTTCTTT
NA NA TRBJ2-1 TRBV5-1 CASSWDGSSYNEQFF TGCGCCAGCAGCTGGGACGGCAGCTCCTACAATGAGCAGTTCTTC
NA once TRBJ2-2 TRBV7-9 CASSLRYTGELFF TGTGCCAGCAGCTTAAGGTACACCGGGGAGCTGTTTTTT
NA once TRBJ1-1 TRBV5-1 CASSLGQARTKAFF TGCGCCAGCAGCTTGGGACAGGCGAGAACGAAAGCTTTCTTT
NA NA TRBJ1-1 TRBV7-2 CASSLGGLRAFF TGTGCCAGCAGCTTAGGGGGACTTCGGGCTTTCTTT